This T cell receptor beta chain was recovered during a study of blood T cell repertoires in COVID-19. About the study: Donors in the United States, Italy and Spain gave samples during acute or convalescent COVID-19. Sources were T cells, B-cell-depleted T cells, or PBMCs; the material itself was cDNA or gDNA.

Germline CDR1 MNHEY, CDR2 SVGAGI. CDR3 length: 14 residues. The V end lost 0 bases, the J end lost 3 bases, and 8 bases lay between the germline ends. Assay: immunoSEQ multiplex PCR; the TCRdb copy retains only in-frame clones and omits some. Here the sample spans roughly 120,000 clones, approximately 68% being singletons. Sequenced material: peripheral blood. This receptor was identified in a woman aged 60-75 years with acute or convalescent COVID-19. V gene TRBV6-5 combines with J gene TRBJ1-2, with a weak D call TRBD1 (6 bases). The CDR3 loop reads CASSYSHRDYGYTF. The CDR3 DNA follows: TGTGCCAGCAGTTACTCTCACAGGGACTATGGCTACACCTTC.